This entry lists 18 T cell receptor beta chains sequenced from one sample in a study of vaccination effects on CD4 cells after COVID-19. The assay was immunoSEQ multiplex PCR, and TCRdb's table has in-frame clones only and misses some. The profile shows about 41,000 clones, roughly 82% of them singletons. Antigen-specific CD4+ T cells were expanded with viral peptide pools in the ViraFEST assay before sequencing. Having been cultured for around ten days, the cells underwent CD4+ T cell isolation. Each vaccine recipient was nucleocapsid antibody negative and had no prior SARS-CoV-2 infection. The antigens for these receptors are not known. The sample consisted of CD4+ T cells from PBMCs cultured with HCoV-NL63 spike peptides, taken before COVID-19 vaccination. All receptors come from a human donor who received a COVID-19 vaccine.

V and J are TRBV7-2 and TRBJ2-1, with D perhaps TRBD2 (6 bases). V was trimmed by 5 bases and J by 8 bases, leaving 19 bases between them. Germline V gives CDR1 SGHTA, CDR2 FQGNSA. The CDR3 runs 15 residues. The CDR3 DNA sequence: TGTGCCAGCAGCGCACGGCGGGGACCTGGGGATGAGCAGTTCTTC. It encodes CASSARRGPGDEQFF.

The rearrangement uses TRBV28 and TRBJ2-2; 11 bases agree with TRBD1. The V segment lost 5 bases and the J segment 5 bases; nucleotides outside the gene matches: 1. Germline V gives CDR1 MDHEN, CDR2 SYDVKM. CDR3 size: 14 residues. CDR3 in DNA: TGTGCCAGCAGTAGGGACAGGGGGACCGGGGAGCTGTTTTTT. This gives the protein CASSRDRGTGELFF.

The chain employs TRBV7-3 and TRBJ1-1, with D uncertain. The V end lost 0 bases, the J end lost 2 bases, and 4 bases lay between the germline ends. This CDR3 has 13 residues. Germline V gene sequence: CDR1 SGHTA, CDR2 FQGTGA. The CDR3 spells CASSLTGNTEAFF. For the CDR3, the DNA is TGTGCCAGCAGCTTAACAGGAAACACTGAAGCTTTCTTT.

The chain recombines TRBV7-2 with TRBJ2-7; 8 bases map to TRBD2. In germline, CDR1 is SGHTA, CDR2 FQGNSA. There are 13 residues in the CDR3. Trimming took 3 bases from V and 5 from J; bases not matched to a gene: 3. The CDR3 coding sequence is TGTGCCAGCAGCTTCATTAGCGGGGACGAGCAGTACGTC. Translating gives CASSFISGDEQYV.

CDR3 region: CASSGPPGRVNTGELFF. The CDR3, as DNA: TGTGCCAGCAGTGGTCCCCCAGGCAGGGTGAACACCGGGGAGCTGTTTTTT. The chain carries TRBV25-1 and TRBJ2-2; D possibly corresponds to TRBD1 (5 bases). V lost 4 bases, J lost 1 base, and 16 bases lay in between. This CDR3 contains 17 residues. Germline-derived CDR1 and CDR2 are MGHDK and SYGVNS.

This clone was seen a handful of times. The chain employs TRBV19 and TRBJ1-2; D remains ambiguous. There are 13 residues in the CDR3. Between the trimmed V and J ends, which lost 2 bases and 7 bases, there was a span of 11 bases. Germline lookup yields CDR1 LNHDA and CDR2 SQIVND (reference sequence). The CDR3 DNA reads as TGTGCCAGTAGTATACCGCCTATCGGTGGCTACACCTTC. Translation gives CASSIPPIGGYTF.

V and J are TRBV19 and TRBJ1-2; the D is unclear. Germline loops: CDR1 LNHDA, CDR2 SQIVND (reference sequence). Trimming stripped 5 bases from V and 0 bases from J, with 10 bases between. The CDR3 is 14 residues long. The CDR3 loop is CASSSWTPNYGYTF. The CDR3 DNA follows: TGTGCCAGTAGTTCGTGGACTCCTAACTATGGCTACACCTTC.

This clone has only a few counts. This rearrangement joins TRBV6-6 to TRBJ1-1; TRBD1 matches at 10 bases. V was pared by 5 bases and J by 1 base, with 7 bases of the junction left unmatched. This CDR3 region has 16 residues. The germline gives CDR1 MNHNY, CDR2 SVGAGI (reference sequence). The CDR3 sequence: CASSLGTGVRNTEAFF. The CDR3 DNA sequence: TGTGCCAGCAGTCTCGGGACAGGGGTAAGGAACACTGAAGCTTTCTTT.

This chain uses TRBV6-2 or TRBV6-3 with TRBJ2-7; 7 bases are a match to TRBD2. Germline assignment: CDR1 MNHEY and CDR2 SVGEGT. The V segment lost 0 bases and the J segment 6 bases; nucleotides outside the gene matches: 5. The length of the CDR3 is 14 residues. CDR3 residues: CASSYSRRGFEQYV. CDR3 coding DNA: TGTGCCAGCAGTTACTCACGGCGGGGGTTCGAGCAGTACGTC.

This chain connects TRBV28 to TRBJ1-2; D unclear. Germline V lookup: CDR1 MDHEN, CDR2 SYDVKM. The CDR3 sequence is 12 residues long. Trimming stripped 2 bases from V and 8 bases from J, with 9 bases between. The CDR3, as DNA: TGTGCCAGCAGTTTAAGCCCTCGAGGCTACACCTTC. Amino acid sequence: CASSLSPRGYTF.

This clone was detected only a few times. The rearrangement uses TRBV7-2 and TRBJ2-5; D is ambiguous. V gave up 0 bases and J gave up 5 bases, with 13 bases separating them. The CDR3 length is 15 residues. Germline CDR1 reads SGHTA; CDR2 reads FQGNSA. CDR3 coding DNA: TGTGCCAGCAGCTTAGCGTCTGGCGGCGCGGAGACCCAGTACTTC. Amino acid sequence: CASSLASGGAETQYF.

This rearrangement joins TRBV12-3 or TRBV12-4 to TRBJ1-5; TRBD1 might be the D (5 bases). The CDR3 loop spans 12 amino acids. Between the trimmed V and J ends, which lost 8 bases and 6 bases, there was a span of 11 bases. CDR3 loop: CASRWGPQPQHF. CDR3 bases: TGTGCCAGCCGTTGGGGCCCTCAGCCCCAGCATTTT.

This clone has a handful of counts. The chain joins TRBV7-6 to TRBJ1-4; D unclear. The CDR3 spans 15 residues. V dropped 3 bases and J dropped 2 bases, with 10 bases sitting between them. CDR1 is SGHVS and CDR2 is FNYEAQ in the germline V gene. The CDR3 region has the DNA TGTGCCAGCAGCTTCGGTTCACATACTAATGAAAAACTGTTTTTT. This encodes CASSFGSHTNEKLFF.

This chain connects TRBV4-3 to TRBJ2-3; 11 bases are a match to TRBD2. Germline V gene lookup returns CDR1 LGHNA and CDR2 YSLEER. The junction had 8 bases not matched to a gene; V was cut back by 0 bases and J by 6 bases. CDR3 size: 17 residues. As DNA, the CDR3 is TGCGCCAGCAGCCAAGAATCTAGCGGGGGGTCTAGGGATACGCAGTATTTT. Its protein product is CASSQESSGGSRDTQYF.

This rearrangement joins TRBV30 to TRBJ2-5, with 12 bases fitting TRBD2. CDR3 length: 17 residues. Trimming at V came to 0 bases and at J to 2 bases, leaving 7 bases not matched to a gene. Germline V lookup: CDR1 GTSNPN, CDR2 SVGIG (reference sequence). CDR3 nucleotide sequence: TGTGCCTGGAGTGTAACTAGCGGGGGGACCATTCAAGAGACCCAGTACTTC. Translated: CAWSVTSGGTIQETQYF. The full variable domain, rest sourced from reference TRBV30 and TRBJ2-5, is SQTIHQWPATLVQPVGSPLSLECTVEGTSNPNLYWYRQAAGRGLQLLFYSVGIGQISSEVPQNLSASRPQDRQFILSSKKLLLSDSGFYLCAWSVTSGGTIQETQYFGPGTRLLVL.

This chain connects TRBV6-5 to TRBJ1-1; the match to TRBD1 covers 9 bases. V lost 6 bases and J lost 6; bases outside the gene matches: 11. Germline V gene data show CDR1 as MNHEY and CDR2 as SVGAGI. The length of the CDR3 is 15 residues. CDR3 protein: CASSSSRDRAAEAFF. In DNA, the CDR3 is TGTGCCAGCAGCTCTTCCAGGGACAGGGCGGCTGAAGCTTTCTTT.

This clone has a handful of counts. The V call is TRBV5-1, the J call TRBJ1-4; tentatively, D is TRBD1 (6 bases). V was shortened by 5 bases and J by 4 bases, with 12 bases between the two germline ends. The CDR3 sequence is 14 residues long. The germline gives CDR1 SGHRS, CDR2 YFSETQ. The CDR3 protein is CASSWTVNNEKLFF. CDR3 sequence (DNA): TGCGCCAGCAGTTGGACAGTTAATAATGAAAAACTGTTTTTT.

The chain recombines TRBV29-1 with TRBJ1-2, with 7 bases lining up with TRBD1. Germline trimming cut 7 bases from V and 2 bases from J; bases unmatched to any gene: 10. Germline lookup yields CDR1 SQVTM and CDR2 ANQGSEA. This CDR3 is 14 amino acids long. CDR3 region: CSGGPGQNNYGYTF. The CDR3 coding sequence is TGCAGCGGGGGACCGGGACAGAACAACTATGGCTACACCTTC.